The clone carrying this T cell receptor beta chain occurred once. Authors' methods: It was from reference gene primer amplification that nucleated cell counts were estimated. Profiled with immunoSEQ multiplex PCR; TCRdb holds only in-frame clones, not every one. Clone size and the V and J calls come from that table; the DNA yielded D and trimming. The sample lists some 140,000 clones, 60% to 80% seen once, with 9.5% to 13% in the top ten. This record comes from a study of blood T cell repertoires in COVID-19. CDR3 length equals 13 residues. The germline V and J ends were trimmed by 6 bases and 4 bases, with 10 bases remaining between them. Germline assignment: CDR1 SGHDT and CDR2 YYEEEE.

The receptor comes from a man in his sixties who had recovered from COVID-19. The material sequenced was peripheral blood. This chain joins TRBV5-6 and TRBJ2-2, with D hard to call. The CDR3 region is CASNYRFTGELFF. The CDR3 coding sequence is TGTGCCAGCAACTATAGATTCACCGGGGAGCTGTTTTTT.